Reported below is one T cell receptor (beta chain). Its antigen remains unknown. Primers: 60 Vbeta forward and 13 Jbeta reverse. Assay used: immunoSEQ multiplex PCR; TCRdb lists only in-frame clones, some missing. Of fewer than 200,000 clones detected, around four fifths appear once; the ten largest clones hold 1.3%. The CDR3 has 14 residues. Trimming left V 0 bases short and J 6 bases short, with 12 bases between. Germline V gene data show CDR1 as SGHAT and CDR2 as FQNNGV. These data belong to a study of cytomegalovirus exposure and HLA in healthy donors. Study-wide points: Most subjects' HLA-A and HLA-B alleles were reportedly predicted from TCR beta sequences. An apparent linkage of common viral pathogens to several of the most significant clusters emerged in a later analysis.

The V call is TRBV11-2, the J call TRBJ2-7; D is perhaps TRBD1 (6 bases). Sequencing was carried out using PBMCs. This receptor was obtained from a man aged 25-40 years in good health and CMV-seronegative. CDR3 loop: CASSLDKGGAEQYF. For the CDR3, the DNA is TGTGCCAGCAGCTTAGATAAAGGGGGTGCCGAGCAGTACTTC.